A single sample is the source of the 15 T cell receptor beta chains below, sequenced in a study of shared clonotypes between healthy human individuals. TCRdb's copy holds only in-frame clones and misses some; the assay was immunoSEQ multiplex PCR. The sample has millions of clones; more than 80% are singletons. Sequencing was carried out using naive CD4+ T cells sorted from blood. Subset reported: CD45RA+ positively selected. The receptors stem from a man aged 18 to 35 in good health.

For this clone: The germline gene is not matched at one end of the junction; a read error may be the cause. The J gene is TRBJ1-2, the V gene TRBV5-5, with 7 bases lining up with TRBD1. This CDR3 is built from 14 residues. From germline, CDR1 is SGHKS and CDR2 YYEKEE (reference sequence). CDR3 sequence: CASSWDSLGEGAPF. For the CDR3, the DNA is TGTGCCAGCAGTTGGGACAGTCTAGGGGAGGGTGCCCCATTC.

This chain uses TRBV19 with TRBJ1-5, with D maybe TRBD1 (6 bases). Germline CDR1 and CDR2: LNHDA and SQIVND (reference sequence). The CDR3 spans 16 residues. V lost 11 bases and J lost 0, with 20 bases in between. CDR3 sequence: CASNYWAGDSNQPQHF. CDR3 bases: TGTGCCTCAAACTACTGGGCAGGGGATAGCAATCAGCCCCAGCATTTT.

This CDR3 reads CASSSPLRTGSSYEQYF. In DNA form, the CDR3 reads TGTGCCAGCAGTTCCCCTTTGAGGACAGGTAGCTCCTACGAGCAGTACTTC. This rearrangement joins TRBV27 to TRBJ2-5; 7 bases fit TRBD1. TRBJ2-7 explains the end of the DNA better; the J call may be wrong. The germline CDR1 and CDR2 sequences are MNHEY and SMNVEV (reference sequence). This CDR3 contains 17 residues.

This clone was counted only a few times. The rearrangement joins TRBV10-3 to TRBJ1-5; possible D gene TRBD1, 5 bases. V lost 4 bases, J lost 5 bases, and 15 bases lay in between. This CDR3 contains 15 residues. Germline loops: CDR1 ENHRY, CDR2 SYGVKD. CDR3 protein: CAISVGDGDHQPQHF. CDR3 DNA: TGTGCCATCAGTGTTGGGGACGGTGACCATCAGCCCCAGCATTTT.

As regards this clone: Other DNA sequences in this specimen translate into the identical CDR3. V gene TRBV4-3 combines with J gene TRBJ2-1; D perhaps matches TRBD2 (6 bases). Deletions cut 1 base from V and 6 bases from J, with 10 bases between. This CDR3 is 14 amino acids long. Germline assignment: CDR1 LGHNA and CDR2 YSLEER. The DNA of the CDR3 is TGCGCCAGCAGCCAAGCCGGGACTGGCAATGAGCAGTTCTTC. Encoded protein: CASSQAGTGNEQFF.

V usage is TRBV19 and J usage is TRBJ2-5; 12 nucleotides match TRBD1. The germline gives CDR1 LNHDA, CDR2 SQIVND (reference sequence). With 4 bases clipped from V and 5 bases from J, the junction kept 2 bases outside the gene matches. The CDR3 loop spans 14 amino acids. For the CDR3, the DNA is TGTGCCAGTAGTAGGGACAGGGGGCATGAGACCCAGTACTTC. Translation gives CASSRDRGHETQYF.

The chain has TRBV6-1 and TRBJ1-3; weak D call: TRBD1 (5 bases). Trimming stripped 0 bases from V and 5 bases from J, with 23 bases between. The CDR3 loop spans 19 amino acids. The germline V gene encodes CDR1 MNHNS and CDR2 SASEGT. CDR3 in amino acids: CASSEAGQEGSFWRNTIYF. DNA of the CDR3: TGTGCCAGCAGTGAAGCGGGGCAGGAAGGGTCATTCTGGAGAAACACCATATATTTT.

The rearrangement joins TRBV6-6 to TRBJ1-3; D unresolved. Germline V gene data show CDR1 as MNHNY and CDR2 as SVGAGI (reference sequence). This CDR3 contains 15 residues. V lost 7 bases and J lost 0, with 13 bases in between. CDR3 bases: TGTGCCAGCATCGAGGACGGAAACTCTGGAAACACCATATATTTT. Protein: CASIEDGNSGNTIYF.

The chain employs TRBV19 and TRBJ2-1, with TRBD2 identical over 8 bases. V dropped 1 base and J dropped 10; count of bases not matched to a gene: 6. Germline V gene sequence: CDR1 LNHDA, CDR2 SQIVND (reference sequence). This CDR3 is built from 14 residues. The CDR3 sequence is CASSIVSLAEEQFF. The DNA for the CDR3 is TGTGCCAGTAGTATAGTTTCACTAGCGGAAGAGCAGTTCTTC.

This chain links TRBV7-8 with TRBJ1-2; TRBD1 might be the D (5 bases). The germline V and J ends were trimmed by 5 bases and 6 bases, with 16 bases remaining between them. Per the germline V gene, CDR1 is SGHVS and CDR2 is FQNEAQ. CDR3 length: 14 amino acids. CDR3: CASSAQGTSHGYTF. The CDR3 DNA sequence: TGTGCCAGCAGCGCCCAAGGGACGAGCCATGGCTACACCTTC.

The rearrangement links TRBV7-3 to TRBJ2-2; D is unclear. Germline CDR1 and CDR2: SGHTA and FQGTGA. This CDR3 spans 13 amino acids. Trimming cost V 2 bases and J 5 bases, with 6 bases left between them. The CDR3 loop reads CASSLWETGELFF. For the CDR3, the DNA is TGTGCCAGCAGCTTATGGGAAACCGGGGAGCTGTTTTTT.

In this sample, this clone turned up once. The rearrangement links TRBV5-5 to TRBJ2-5; 7 bases are a match to TRBD1. With 4 bases clipped from V and 5 bases from J, the junction kept 11 bases outside the gene matches. The germline V gene has CDR1 SGHKS and CDR2 YYEKEE (reference sequence). CDR3 size: 15 residues. The CDR3 bases are TGTGCCAGCAGCAACGCGAACAGGGGCAGCGAGACCCAGTACTTC. Residues: CASSNANRGSETQYF.

CDR3 amino acids: CASSEARETYTQYF. Here the CDR3 DNA reads TGTGCCAGCAGTGAAGCAAGGGAGACTTATACGCAGTATTTT. This chain connects TRBV2 to TRBJ2-3; maybe TRBD2 (5 bases). The germline CDR1 and CDR2 sequences are SNHLY and FYNNEI. The CDR3 is 14 residues long. The ends were cut back, 0 bases at V and 7 bases at J, with 11 bases in the middle.

The chain uses TRBV19 and TRBJ2-7, with 8 bases identical to TRBD2. V lost 5 bases to trimming and J lost 3 bases; unmatched junction nucleotides: 9. There are 15 residues in the CDR3. CDR1 is LNHDA and CDR2 is SQIVND in the germline V gene (reference sequence). The CDR3 bases are TGTGCCAGTAGTCCGGGACTAGGAGGTTTCTACGAGCAGTACTTC. This gives the protein CASSPGLGGFYEQYF.

The chain is built from TRBV2 and TRBJ1-6; D is perhaps TRBD1 (5 bases). CDR3 length: 14 amino acids. CDR1 and CDR2 from the germline V gene are SNHLY and FYNNEI. The ends were cut back, 8 bases at V and 7 bases at J, with 15 bases in the middle. As DNA, the CDR3 is TGTGCCAGCCGGCTCGAGAAGGGGAATTCACCCCTCCACTTT. Amino acids: CASRLEKGNSPLHF.